This TCR beta chain originates from a study of T cell responses to AZD1222 COVID-19 vaccine. Study at large: Analysis merged second doses at about 4 or about 12 weeks.

Profiling relied on immunoSEQ multiplex PCR, and the TCRdb table lists in-frame clones only, not all of them. The sample includes about 190,000 clones, roughly 90% of them seen just once. This clone was counted a single time. The antigen is unknown. The CDR3 totals 16 residues. Unmatched junction bases numbered 8, after V lost 4 bases and J lost 2 bases. CDR1 and CDR2 from the germline V gene are SGHTA and FQGTGA. General observations from the study: Of spike-specific TCRs, nearly half reportedly target regions left unmutated in variants. Spike-specific TCR breadth and depth grew following two AZD1222 doses.

This sequence was found in an adult in good health. The chain carries TRBV7-3 and TRBJ2-1, with 7 bases fitting TRBD2. The input for sequencing was peripheral blood, taken on day 0 of AZD1222 vaccination. CDR3 DNA: TGTGCCAGCAGCTCAGTCGGGGGAGGGCCCTACAATGAGCAGTTCTTC. This encodes CASSSVGGGPYNEQFF.